Below, one T cell receptor beta chain is given with its context. These data belong to a study of OX40 agonist ivuxolimab in advanced cancers. Study-level information: Enrolled patients in dose escalation had cancers that were hepatocellular carcinoma, melanoma, renal cell or head and neck cancer. Antecedent anti-PD-1, anti-PD-L1 or anti-CTLA-4 therapy was permissible, with around 40% having received some.

The ends lost 0 bases at V and 2 bases at J; junction bases unmatched: 13. CDR3 size: 20 residues. Looked up from germline, CDR1 is LGHNA and CDR2 is YSLEER. Measured with immunoSEQ multiplex PCR; TCRdb has only the in-frame clones, and not every one. The sample shows tens of thousands of clones, 75% to 95% of them seen only once. This clonotype was obtained from an adult with an advanced solid tumor such as melanoma, head and neck, liver or kidney cancer. The chain joins TRBV4-3 to TRBJ2-2, with TRBD2 matching 9 bases. The material was CD4+ or CD8+ T cells sorted from blood, obtained in a trial of the OX40 agonist ivuxolimab. The CDR3 nucleotides read TGCGCCAGCAGCCAAGACTCAACCCCGGGCGGGGGGGCAAACACCGGGGAGCTGTTTTTT. Translation gives CASSQDSTPGGGANTGELFF.